The 3 T cell receptor beta chains in this list originate from one sample, sequenced in a study of T-cell memory formation after mild COVID-19. TCRdb analysed the 5' RACE reads with MiXCR anew, one entry per CDR3 protein. The sample contains 190,000 or so distinct CDR3 sequences, around 26% of which appear only once. The sequencing input was PBMCs or a T cell subset sorted from them (not recorded which). The source of these receptors is an adult woman who had mild COVID-19 (a few samples of this study predate the infection). Cell type and time point are not known.

This clonotype was seen a handful of times. The chain has TRBV7-6 and TRBJ2-5; D perhaps matches TRBD1 (6 bases). The CDR3 is made up of 15 amino acids. The germline V and J ends were trimmed by 5 bases and 4 bases, with 17 bases remaining between them. Germline loops: CDR1 SGHVS, CDR2 FNYEAQ. The CDR3 protein is CASSLGWQGTETQYF. The CDR3 bases are TGTGCCAGCAGCCTAGGCTGGCAGGGGACAGAGACCCAGTACTTC.

This chain connects TRBV5-1 to TRBJ2-7, with 7 nucleotides matching TRBD2. Trimming took 3 bases from V and 5 from J; bases not matched to a gene: 11. The CDR3 contains 15 residues. From germline, CDR1 is SGHRS and CDR2 YFSETQ. CDR3 DNA sequence: TGCGCCAGCAGCTCCGGTGACGGGGGGATCGACGAGCAGTACTTC. Protein product: CASSSGDGGIDEQYF.

This sequence joins TRBV23-1 and TRBJ2-3; D uncertain. TRBV23-1 is filed as an ORF, its function uncertain. The CDR3 runs to 14 residues. Trimming left V 2 bases short and J 5 bases short, with 11 bases between. Written as DNA, the CDR3 is TGCGCCAGCAGTCAAACTTCTGGCGAAGATACGCAGTATTTT. As protein: CASSQTSGEDTQYF.